This T cell receptor (beta chain) was identified in a study of T cells in Graves' hyperthyroidism and ophthalmopathy. Whole-study findings and limits: Ophthalmopathy onset followed model prediction by a median about 6.9 months. Most thyroid-expanded clonotypes above 0.001 were also found in blood.

This clonotype showed up many times. The antigen is undetermined. Trimming left V 1 base short and J 1 base short, with 4 bases between. The CDR3 consists of 12 residues. Per germline, CDR1 DFQATT and CDR2 SNEGSKA (reference sequence). RNA transcripts provided the source from which TCR beta CDR3 regions were amplified. First-round RT-PCR targeting the TCR CDR3 was performed with the HTBI primer set. TCRdb passed the multiplex PCR reads through MiXCR, listing each CDR3 protein once. The table records fewer than 250,000 distinct CDR3 sequences, almost 25% of them present only once. Ophthalmopathy cases scored 3 or more on the Clinical Activity Score and 4 or more on NOSPECS grade, with duration below 3 months. Diagnoses were made from clinical symptoms, serum measures (thyroxine and TRAb), thyroid ultrasound and orbital computed tomography.

V is TRBV20-1 and J is TRBJ1-2, with unresolved D. The sequence was collected from a woman between 35 and 50 years old with Graves' ophthalmopathy. The sample taken for sequencing was blood. Written as DNA, the CDR3 is TGCAGTGCTAGAGGCCTTAACTATGGCTACACCTTC. This gives the protein CSARGLNYGYTF.